These T cell receptor beta chains were read from a single sample in a study of T-cell reconstitution after alpha-beta-depleted transplantation in children. TCRdb re-analysed the PCR reads in MiXCR, keeping a single row per CDR3 protein. Altogether over 200,000 distinct CDR3 sequences are present, 9.5% to 13% being singletons, with the ten largest covering roughly 27%. The sample here was PBMCs, taken before TCRalphabeta/CD19-depleted stem cell transplant. The receptor source for this set is a child under two years old with acute myeloid leukemia, due to receive a stem cell transplant. Both conserved end residues are part of each CDR3. The D gene is left open where the match is weak. Not all rows give a size; the values are once, few, many and, for expanded clones, a class.

many	.	TRBV14	TRBJ1-3	TGTGCCAGCAGCCGACCGGGACTTGGAAACACCATATATTTT	CASSRPGLGNTIYF
many	TRBD2	TRBV27	TRBJ2-5	TGTGCCAGCAGTTTATCCTGGCGGGGGGAGACCCAGTACTTC	CASSLSWRGETQYF
many	.	TRBV28	TRBJ2-1	TGTGCCAGCAGTCCCGGGGTAGCGGTCTACAATGAGCAGTTCTTC	CASSPGVAVYNEQFF
many	.	TRBV20-1	TRBJ1-2	TGCAGTGCTAGAGTTCGGCTTAACTATGGCTACACCTTC	CSARVRLNYGYTF
many	.	TRBV12-3/TRBV12-4	TRBJ2-2	TGTGCCAGCACCCCAGGTCCGGCCGGGGAGCTGTTTTTT	CASTPGPAGELFF
.	.	TRBV18	TRBJ2-7	TGTGCCAGCTCACCATCTATCTACGAGCAGTACTTC	CASSPSIYEQYF
many	.	TRBV20-1	TRBJ2-7	TGCAGTGCTAACAAGGGATCCTACGAGCAGTACTTC	CSANKGSYEQYF
.	TRBD2	TRBV5-6	TRBJ2-5	TGTGCCAGCCGCCTTGCGGGAGGAAAAGAGACCCAGTACTTC	CASRLAGGKETQYF
many	.	TRBV15	TRBJ2-7	TGTGCCACCAGCAACAGCATCGACAGACAGCTCTACGAGCAGTACTTC	CATSNSIDRQLYEQYF
many	.	TRBV29-1	TRBJ2-5	TGCAGCGTTGGTCCCAGCGGACAAGAGACCCAGTACTTC	CSVGPSGQETQYF
many	.	TRBV3-1	TRBJ1-5	TGTGCCAGCAGCCAGGGCGGGACACCGAATCAGCCCCAGCATTTT	CASSQGGTPNQPQHF
.	TRBD2	TRBV5-1	TRBJ2-1	TGCGCCAGCAGCTTGGGGGGGACAGCGGGAGGGCCGTTCTTC	CASSLGGTAGGPFF
many	.	TRBV5-1	TRBJ2-7	TGCGCCAGCAGCCCCCAAACAGCGACATACGAGCAGTACTTC	CASSPQTATYEQYF
.	TRBD2	TRBV5-1	TRBJ2-1	TGCGCCAGCAGCTTGGGGGAGGGCCTCAATGAGCAGTTCTTC	CASSLGEGLNEQFF
.	.	TRBV20-1	TRBJ2-3	TGCAGTGCTAGTACGACGGAGACAGATACGCAGTATTTT	CSASTTETDTQYF
few	TRBD2	TRBV7-9	TRBJ2-1	TGTGCCAGCAGCCGGACTAGCGGGAGGGAACACAATGAGCAGTTCTTC	CASSRTSGREHNEQFF
.	.	TRBV7-2	TRBJ2-7	TGTGCCAGCAGCTTAGAAGGAAGGCCGTACTTC	CASSLEGRPYF
.	TRBD2	TRBV20-1	TRBJ2-3	TGCAGTGCTTTAGCGGGGATCACAGATACGCAGTATTTT	CSALAGITDTQYF
many	TRBD1	TRBV18	TRBJ1-2	TGTGCCAGCTCACCAAAGGACAGGGGGCAGGGCTACACCTTC	CASSPKDRGQGYTF
many	TRBD1	TRBV10-3	TRBJ2-7	TGTGCCATCAGTGAGCCGGGACAGGGTTTCGAGCAGTACTTC	CAISEPGQGFEQYF
.	TRBD1	TRBV29-1	TRBJ2-1	TGCAGCGTTTTTCGGACAGGATACAATGAGCAGTTCTTC	CSVFRTGYNEQFF
many	.	TRBV5-1	TRBJ1-4	TGCGCCAGCAGCCGAGACGCTAATGAAAAACTGTTTTTT	CASSRDANEKLFF
many	TRBD2	TRBV2	TRBJ2-1	TGTGCCAGCAGCCCTGGACTAGCGGGAGTGAATGAGCAGTTCTTC	CASSPGLAGVNEQFF
many	TRBD2	TRBV20-1	TRBJ2-1	TGCAGTGCTAGAGATCGGACTAGCGGGAGGATGGATGAGCAGTTCTTC	CSARDRTSGRMDEQFF
.	.	TRBV14	TRBJ2-3	TGTGCCAGCAGCCAAGTGTGGCGGGGCACAGATACGCAGTATTTT	CASSQVWRGTDTQYF
many	.	TRBV12-3/TRBV12-4	TRBJ2-7	TGTGCCAGCAGTTCCCTTGACGAGCAGTACTTC	CASSSLDEQYF